The clone carrying this T cell receptor (beta chain) was detected once. The target antigen is unknown. The germline CDR1 and CDR2 sequences are ENHRY and SYGVKD. V lost 0 bases and J lost 8, with 7 bases in between. This CDR3 spans 12 amino acids. This sample is part of a study of OX40 agonist ivuxolimab in advanced cancers. Study summary: Ivuxolimab is an agonistic anti-OX40 (CD134) antibody, and patients were treated with it. Patients achieving partial responses numbered three: one hepatocellular carcinoma case and two cutaneous melanoma cases.

TCRdb keeps only in-frame clones here, not all; method: immunoSEQ multiplex PCR. Of some 74,000 clones listed, 90% are singletons. Findings of the study overall: In a subset of nonresponders, normalized T-cell clonal expansion was also low. Blood T cells, both CD4+ and CD8+, expanded clonally by week 6 at 0.1 to 3.0 mg/kg.

This rearrangement joins TRBV10-3 to TRBJ1-1; D remains ambiguous. The clonotype comes from an adult with an advanced solid tumor such as melanoma, head and neck, liver or kidney cancer. The starting material was CD4+ or CD8+ T cells sorted from blood, obtained in a trial of the OX40 agonist ivuxolimab. Here the CDR3 DNA reads TGTGCCATCAGTGAGTCGAAGGCGGAAGCTTTCTTT. The encoded protein is CAISESKAEAFF.